The 2 T cell receptor beta chains below all came from one sample that was sequenced in a study of early T cells in non-severe SARS-CoV-2 infection. TCRdb reprocessed the 5' RACE reads via MiXCR and lists one record per CDR3 protein. The sample yields about 89,000 distinct CDR3 sequences, roughly 15% seen once. Sequenced here: whole blood, sampled at baseline. The receptors here all came from an adult who was a healthcare worker with PCR-confirmed SARS-CoV-2 infection or an uninfected control (not recorded which).

The chain links TRBV7-8 to TRBJ2-3; 11 bases map to TRBD1. Trimming cost V 4 bases and J 0 bases; bases outside gene matches: 6. Germline assignment: CDR1 SGHVS and CDR2 FQNEAQ. The CDR3 is 17 amino acids. CDR3 sequence: CASSSGTGGFSTDTQYF. The CDR3 region has the DNA TGTGCCAGCAGCTCCGGGACAGGGGGTTTTAGCACAGATACGCAGTATTTT.

This clonotype was seen only a few times. The V and J genes are TRBV7-2 and TRBJ2-4; the D gene is possibly TRBD2 (5 bases). The V end lost 4 bases, the J end lost 8 bases, and 9 bases lay between the germline ends. The germline V gene has CDR1 SGHTA and CDR2 FQGNSA. This CDR3 is 12 amino acids long. CDR3 bases: TGTGCCAGCAGCTGGGCCGGGGACATTCAGTACTTC. Its translation: CASSWAGDIQYF.